This TCR beta chain is from a study of intratumoral heterogeneity in liver cancer. With regard to this clone: The antigen is not known.

This CDR3 region has 11 residues. V lost 0 bases and J 5 bases, leaving 4 bases between the germline ends. Germline V gene sequence: CDR1 GTSNPN, CDR2 SVGIG (reference sequence). This table comes from immunoSEQ multiplex PCR, and its TCRdb copy is limited to in-frame clones, with some not included. The sample contains tens of thousands of clones, 73% of which appear only once. Patients had early-stage hepatocellular carcinoma, untreated before resection. Regarding the study as a whole: Tumor-infiltrating lymphocytes were acknowledged as under-represented in the sampling.

The receptor was derived from a woman in her 70s with hepatocellular carcinoma. The sequenced sample was tumor-adjacent normal tissue, obtained before any cancer treatment. J is TRBJ2-5 and V is TRBV30; D is undetermined. CDR3 sequence reads: CAWSVSETQYF. The CDR3 DNA reads TGTGCCTGGAGTGTAAGCGAGACCCAGTACTTC.